Below, 18 T cell receptor beta chains from the same sample are listed, as sequenced in a study of blood T cell repertoires in COVID-19. Assay used: immunoSEQ multiplex PCR; TCRdb lists only in-frame clones, some missing. The sample consists of about 23,000 clones, 88% of them appearing once. The specimen sequenced was peripheral blood. These receptors originate from a man between 70 and 80 years old in a cohort sampled during active COVID-19.

Note on this clone: At one end the junction does not follow the germline gene, possibly because of a read error. The V gene is TRBV7-7, the J gene TRBJ2-3; tentative D call: TRBD1 (6 bases). The germline CDR1 and CDR2 sequences are SSHAT and FNYEAQ (reference sequence). This CDR3 is 15 amino acids long. The CDR3 spells CASSPGTPSTDTQYF. CDR3 DNA: TGTGCTAGCAGCCCCGGGACACCTAGCACAGATACGCAGTATTTT. Based on the CDR3 plus reference TRBV7-7 and TRBJ2-3, the full variable domain is GAGVSQSPRYKVTKRGQDVTLRCDPISSHATLYWYQQALGQGPEFLTYFNYEAQPDKSGLPSDRFSAERPEGSISTLTIQRTEQRDSAMYRCASSPGTPSTDTQYFGPGTRLTVL.

Of note for this clone: Other DNA sequences within the sample encode an identical CDR3. This rearrangement joins TRBV4-1 to TRBJ2-7; TRBD2 matches 8 bases. The V gene's germline CDR1 is MGHRA and CDR2 YSYEKL. With 6 bases clipped from V and 2 bases from J, the junction kept 15 bases outside the gene matches. The length of the CDR3 is 17 residues. The CDR3 sequence is CASSLSWDGRVAYEQYF. CDR3 nucleotides: TGCGCCAGCAGTCTTTCCTGGGACGGGAGGGTCGCCTACGAGCAGTACTTC.

V usage is TRBV6-6 and J usage is TRBJ1-2; 7 bases agree with TRBD1. CDR3 size: 14 residues. V shed 5 bases, J shed 2 bases, and the junction held 5 bases outside the gene matches. Germline-derived CDR1 and CDR2 are MNHNY and SVGAGI (reference sequence). The CDR3 loop is CASSQQGTNYGYTF. The CDR3 DNA follows: TGTGCCAGCAGTCAACAGGGGACAAACTATGGCTACACCTTC.

About this clone itself: An end of the junction differs from the germline gene, which may be a read error. The identical CDR3 is also encoded by other nucleotide sequences in the sample. The V and J genes are TRBV6-1 and TRBJ2-7, with 10 bases fitting TRBD2. The CDR3 is made up of 16 amino acids. Germline V gene lookup returns CDR1 MNHNS and CDR2 SASEGT. DNA for the CDR3: TGTGCCAGTAGTGTCCGGGGACTAGCGAACTTGTACGAGCAGTACTTC. Encoded protein: CASSVRGLANLYEQYF.

V is TRBV7-3 and J is TRBJ2-2; 10 bases are a match to TRBD1. The CDR3 loop spans 16 amino acids. The V gene's germline CDR1 is SGHTA and CDR2 FQGTGA. The V segment lost 3 bases and the J segment 4 bases; nucleotides outside the gene matches: 5. The CDR3, as DNA: TGTGCCAGCAGCTTGACAGGGGGCGGGAGCACCGGGGAGCTGTTTTTT. This translates into CASSLTGGGSTGELFF.

The chain links TRBV7-8 to TRBJ2-1; 9 positions agree with TRBD2. This CDR3 spans 14 amino acids. With V trimmed by 1 base and J by 7 bases, 2 bases remained unmatched. From germline, CDR1 is SGHVS and CDR2 FQNEAQ. The CDR3 loop reads CASSLGGLANEQFF. The CDR3 coding sequence is TGTGCCAGCAGCTTAGGGGGACTAGCAAATGAGCAGTTCTTC.

CDR3 protein: CASSFGGVATSGYNEQFF. The CDR3, as DNA: TGTGCCAGCAGCTTTGGGGGGGTAGCGACTAGCGGTTACAATGAGCAGTTCTTC. The J gene is TRBJ2-1, the V gene TRBV11-3; the match to TRBD2 covers 9 bases. Germline CDR1 SGHNT, CDR2 YENEEA. V trimming: 3 bases; J trimming: 4 bases; junction bases outside the gene matches: 13. The CDR3 has 18 amino acids.

The rearrangement joins TRBV10-1 to TRBJ2-1, with 14 positions matching TRBD2. CDR1 is WNHNN and CDR2 is SYGVQD in the germline V gene (reference sequence). Losses at the gene ends were 2 bases for V and 7 bases for J; bases not matched to a gene: 10. This CDR3 is 18 amino acids long. The CDR3 is CASSEETSGRAVKNEQFF. The CDR3 DNA reads TGCGCCAGCAGTGAGGAGACTAGCGGGAGGGCAGTGAAGAATGAGCAGTTCTTC.

The rearrangement joins TRBV18 to TRBJ2-7; no reliable D call. V was pared by 4 bases and J by 3 bases, with 10 bases between. From germline, CDR1 is KGHSH and CDR2 LQKENI. The CDR3 totals 13 residues. CDR3 DNA: TGTGCCAGCTCACTTACTACTGACTACGAGCAGTACTTC. It codes for CASSLTTDYEQYF.

The chain has TRBV5-1 and TRBJ2-5; 7 bases are a match to TRBD1. CDR1 is SGHRS and CDR2 is YFSETQ in the germline V gene. The junction had 4 bases not matched to a gene; V was cut back by 3 bases and J by 2 bases. The CDR3 is 14 residues long. The CDR3 sequence: CASSSGTAQETQYF. In DNA form, the CDR3 reads TGCGCCAGCAGCTCCGGGACAGCTCAAGAGACCCAGTACTTC.

The chain combines TRBV28 with TRBJ2-5, with D perhaps matching TRBD2 (5 bases). The germline V and J ends were trimmed by 2 bases and 5 bases, with 18 bases remaining between them. Looked up from germline, CDR1 is MDHEN and CDR2 is SYDVKM. CDR3 length: 16 amino acids. This CDR3 reads CASSLAAARSQETQYF. The CDR3 DNA is TGTGCCAGCAGTTTAGCAGCGGCTAGGTCCCAGGAGACCCAGTACTTC.

In this sample, this clone turned up a few times. V and J are TRBV11-2 and TRBJ2-7; 9 nucleotides match TRBD1. The CDR3 contains 14 residues. Germline V CDR1 and CDR2: SGHAT, FQNNGV. The V segment lost 2 bases and the J segment 4 bases; nucleotides outside the gene matches: 3. In DNA, the CDR3 is TGTGCCAGCAGCTTAAACAGGGGGCTATACGAGCAGTACTTC. It translates to CASSLNRGLYEQYF.

The V gene is TRBV5-1, the J gene TRBJ1-1, with D tentatively TRBD1 (6 bases). CDR3 length: 14 residues. Germline V gene lookup returns CDR1 SGHRS and CDR2 YFSETQ. V was shortened by 3 bases and J by 1 base, with 10 bases between the two germline ends. In DNA, the CDR3 is TGCGCCAGCAGCTCCGGACAGCCGAACACTGAAGCTTTCTTT. This gives the protein CASSSGQPNTEAFF.

The V call is TRBV25-1, the J call TRBJ2-1, with a weak D call TRBD2 (6 bases). The CDR3 extends over 14 amino acids. Trimming removed 4 bases from V and 7 bases from J, with 14 bases in between. Looked up from germline, CDR1 is MGHDK and CDR2 is SYGVNS. CDR3 residues: CASSVREVGNEQFF. CDR3 nucleotides: TGTGCCAGCAGTGTTAGGGAGGTTGGGAATGAGCAGTTCTTC.

This chain connects TRBV6-2 or TRBV6-3 to TRBJ1-3; D is undetermined. Deletions cut 5 bases from V and 1 base from J, with 6 bases between. The CDR3 spans 13 residues. The germline V gene has CDR1 MNHEY and CDR2 SVGEGT. The CDR3 bases are TGTGCCAGCAGTAGACTTTCTGGAAACACCATATATTTT. Its translation is CASSRLSGNTIYF.

This chain links TRBV11-2 with TRBJ2-2; 9 nucleotides line up with TRBD2. The CDR3 spans 15 residues. The V gene end was trimmed by 5 bases and the J gene end by 5 bases; junction bases not matched to a gene: 6. Germline lookup yields CDR1 SGHAT and CDR2 FQNNGV. The CDR3 nucleotides read TGTGCCAGCAGCCCCCGAGCGGGAGGAACCGGGGAGCTGTTTTTT. It codes for CASSPRAGGTGELFF.

The V gene is TRBV20-1, the J gene TRBJ2-3; D call uncertain. This CDR3 comprises 11 residues. The germline V gene encodes CDR1 DFQATT and CDR2 SNEGSKA (reference sequence). The DNA for the CDR3 is TGCAGCCCTGCCGGGTTAAATACGCAGTATTTT. This codes for CSPAGLNTQYF.

The chain recombines TRBV6-1 with TRBJ2-3; 9 bases line up with TRBD2. CDR1 and CDR2 (germline): MNHNS, SASEGT. The CDR3 covers 14 residues. V shed 1 base and J 4 bases; nucleotides not matched to a gene: 0. CDR3 amino acids: CASSEGGRADTQYF. CDR3 DNA: TGTGCCAGCAGTGAAGGCGGGAGGGCAGATACGCAGTATTTT.